The 13 T cell receptor beta chains in this list originate from one sample, sequenced in a study of T cells expressing NK-cell markers. From the 5' RACE reads, TCRdb lists one entry per CDR3 protein and no DNA. Its listing shows about 440,000 distinct CDR3 sequences. The specimen sequenced was blood T cells: a sorted CD56 or NKG2C T cell subset, CD4+ or CD8+ T cells, or bulk PBMC T cells (not recorded which). Receptors were obtained from a woman aged 18-69 years in good health.

The chain recombines TRBV20-1 with TRBJ1-2; TCRdb's D gene call, TRBD1, goes unchecked for lack of DNA. Germline assignment: CDR1 DFQATT and CDR2 SNEGSKA (reference sequence). This CDR3 contains 16 residues. The CDR3 reads CSASPGQGRTNYGYTF.

V gene TRBV12-5 combines with J gene TRBJ1-3; TCRdb's D call of TRBD1 is untestable without DNA. Germline CDR1 LGHNT, CDR2 FRNRAP. This CDR3 region has 16 residues. The CDR3 loop reads CASGFFGTGDGNTIYF.

The rearrangement uses TRBV20-1 and TRBJ2-2; the TRBD2 assignment by TCRdb is unverifiable without DNA. This CDR3 has 14 amino acids. The germline V gene has CDR1 DFQATT and CDR2 SNEGSKA (reference sequence). The chain's CDR3 is CSATGTRNTGELFF.

The chain has TRBV19 and TRBJ1-1. This CDR3 is built from 11 residues. CDR1 is LNHDA, CDR2 SQIVND, per germline (reference sequence). The CDR3 loop is CASSRTAEAFF. The full variable domain, completed using reference TRBV19 and TRBJ1-1, is DGGITQSPKYLFRKEGQNVTLSCEQNLNHDAMYWYRQDPGQGLRLIYYSQIVNDFQKGDIAEGYSVSREKKESFPLTVTSAQKNPTAFYLCASSRTAEAFFGQGTRLTVV.

The gene calls are TRBV18 and TRBJ1-4; the D gene TCRdb calls, TRBD1, cannot be checked with no DNA. The CDR3 sequence is 16 residues long. CDR1 is KGHSH and CDR2 is LQKENI in the germline V gene. CDR3 residues: CASSPSSVGANEKLFF.

The chain is built from TRBV5-1 and TRBJ2-5; without DNA, the TCRdb call of TRBD2 cannot be checked. The CDR3 sequence is 13 residues long. Germline V CDR1 and CDR2: SGHRS, YFSETQ. The CDR3 sequence is CASSPSPEETQYF.

The chain recombines TRBV12-3 or TRBV12-4 with TRBJ1-1. This CDR3 is built from 11 residues. The CDR3 loop is CASRYLGRAFF.

CDR3 protein: CASSLVSGRTDTQYF. The V gene is TRBV7-2, the J gene TRBJ2-3; lacking DNA, the TRBD2 call made by TCRdb goes unchecked. Germline V CDR1 and CDR2: SGHTA, FQGNSA. This CDR3 comprises 15 residues.

The gene calls are TRBV27 and TRBJ2-1. Germline CDR1 MNHEY, CDR2 SMNVEV (reference sequence). The CDR3 has 13 amino acids. The CDR3 reads CASSLSTYNEQFF.

The chain uses TRBV20-1 and TRBJ2-2. The CDR3 runs to 14 residues. Germline CDR1 is DFQATT and CDR2 is SNEGSKA (reference sequence). CDR3 region: CSAAMLANTGELFF.

This chain uses TRBV5-1 with TRBJ1-2. Germline-derived CDR1 and CDR2 are SGHRS and YFSETQ. CDR3 length equals 15 residues. The CDR3 protein is CASSLAASRIYGYTF.

The chain has TRBV30 and TRBJ2-1; TCRdb's assignment of TRBD1 cannot be checked, as there is no DNA. CDR1 and CDR2 (germline): GTSNPN, SVGIG (reference sequence). This CDR3 has 14 amino acids. CDR3 protein: CALWGHSSYNEQFF. Using reference TRBV30 and TRBJ2-1 for the parts outside the CDR3, the full variable domain is SQTIHQWPATLVQPVGSPLSLECTVEGTSNPNLYWYRQAAGRGLQLLFYSVGIGQISSEVPQNLSASRPQDRQFILSSKKLLLSDSGFYLCALWGHSSYNEQFFGPGTRLTVL.

The V call is TRBV25-1, the J call TRBJ1-1; TCRdb proposes TRBD1, but this gene call is untestable without DNA. Germline lookup yields CDR1 MGHDK and CDR2 SYGVNS. This CDR3 is 16 amino acids long. This chain's CDR3 is CASRVIQTGRYPEAFF.